This T cell receptor (beta chain) was captured by sequencing in a study of low-dose radiotherapy and immunotherapy resistance in tumors (dated by TCRdb to 2022 to 2024). Study-level background: In Cohort 1, each fraction delivered 0.5 Gy every 2 weeks, and the prescribed total PTV dose was 6.5 Gy. In Cohort 2, 1 Gy per fraction was delivered every two weeks, for a total of 13 Gy over 26 weeks. Patients took aspirin 300 mg orally once daily for four cycles, starting on cycle 1 day 1. No randomization into treatment groups was done for the people taking part in the trial. The translational analysis covered eight patients: three from the first dose cohort and the first five from the second dose cohort. Patients were given nivolumab as a 240 mg flat dose every two weeks and ipilimumab at 1 mg/kg every six weeks, with both drugs delivered intravenously. Every two weeks, patients got intravenous cyclophosphamide at 200 mg/m2, given one day ahead of each radiation and immunotherapy administration.

The meaning of the sample's time point label: after trial treatment. The treatment or condition label of this sample denotes: LDRT plus nivolumab, ipilimumab, low-dose cyclophosphamide and aspirin (RACIN trial). The donors came from RACIN, which was a single-arm phase I dose-escalation trial that paired nivolumab and ipilimumab with aspirin, low-dose cyclophosphamide and low-dose radiotherapy. To be eligible, a patient needed to have an advanced solid tumor that was TIL-negative. For this clonotype: Its cognate antigen has yet to be identified. Base qualities are missing; no much larger clone stands one base away.

V loses 4 bases at its end and J loses 5 bases; junction bases beyond the gene matches: 9. From the cysteine through the phenylalanine, the CDR3 covers 15 amino acids. Only the CDR3 DNA stays, 45 bases, in frame from base 1. Sequencing used an Illumina HiSeq 2500. First-strand cDNA was synthesized with Superscript III and a set of TRAV- and TRBV-specific primers, covering both TCRalpha and TCRbeta chains. An approximately 20-cycle PCR with Phusion amplified the TCRs, pairing a constant-region primer with the adapter that was attached to the V primers. The MessageAmp II aRNA Amplification Kit was used to amplify the isolated mRNA, with in vitro transcription run for around 15 hours at 37 degrees C. mRNA for TCR sequencing was isolated with the Dynabeads mRNA DIRECT Purification Kit. Indexed Illumina adapters were added in a second Phusion PCR of 20 to 30 cycles, after which AMPure XP beads were used to purify the products. In the paper's pipeline: Using custom Perl scripts, TCR sequences that encoded the same protein were pooled, out-of-frame sequences were dropped, and the abundance of each clonotype was calculated. Any TCR sequence backed by just one read was left out of the analysis. Among the metrics used to describe the repertoires were Shannon entropy, Gini index, clonality, richness, and the frequency of TCRs shared between repertoires. TCRdb cleaned the public reads at Q25 with fastp, built clones with MiXCR and kept in-frame beta chains. Merged by CDR3 protein, the rows form single entries marked with the most common genes and DNA. The V and J calls, along with clone size, are taken from TCRdb and not from the paper's own processing. Counted in this sample were about 58,000 distinct CDR3 sequences; roughly 23% of them appeared once. The ten largest clones add up to approximately 6.7% of the sample.

The V and J genes are TRBV12-3 or TRBV12-4 and TRBJ2-3; TRBD2 lines up with 7 middle nucleotides. The TCR sequence derives from a male donor with prostate cancer. The material was PBMCs, obtained after low-dose radiotherapy plus immunotherapy. The DNA sequence follows: TGTGCCAGCAGTTCCGAGGCGGGAGAGGGAGATACGCAGTATTTT. The resulting protein is CASSSEAGEGDTQYF.